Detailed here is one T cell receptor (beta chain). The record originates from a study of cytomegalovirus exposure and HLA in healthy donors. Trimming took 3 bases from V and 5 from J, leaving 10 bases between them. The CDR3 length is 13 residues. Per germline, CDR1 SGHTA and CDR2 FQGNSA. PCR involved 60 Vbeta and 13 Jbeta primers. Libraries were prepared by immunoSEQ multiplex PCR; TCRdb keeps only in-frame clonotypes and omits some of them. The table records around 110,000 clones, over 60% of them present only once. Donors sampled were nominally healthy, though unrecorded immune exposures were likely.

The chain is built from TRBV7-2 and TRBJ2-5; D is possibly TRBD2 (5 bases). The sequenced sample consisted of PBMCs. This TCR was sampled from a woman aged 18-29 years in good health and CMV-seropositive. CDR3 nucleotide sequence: TGTGCCAGCAGCTTGCCTAGCAGGGAGACCCAGTACTTC. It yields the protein CASSLPSRETQYF.